This T cell receptor (beta chain) was obtained from a study of blood T cells in healthy people across ages. Germline lookup yields CDR1 DFQATT and CDR2 SNEGSKA (reference sequence). CDR3 length: 12 amino acids. The V end lost 0 bases, the J end lost 4 bases, and 5 bases lay between the germline ends. Drawn from each donor were roughly 9.4 milliliters of peripheral blood. Alongside a J-beta primer mix, a sample-barcoded 5' primer served in a second PCR lasting about 7 to 11 cycles. In TCRdb, the 5' RACE reads were re-called with MiXCR into one record per CDR3 protein. The data show some 880,000 distinct CDR3 sequences, with roughly 40% seen just once and about an eighth held by the top ten.

The sequenced material came from blood. V and J are TRBV20-1 and TRBJ2-3; D is undetermined. This receptor was identified in a man aged 18 to 29 in good health. This CDR3 is CSAREVPDTQYF. DNA of the CDR3: TGCAGTGCTAGAGAGGTCCCAGATACGCAGTATTTT.